This T cell receptor (beta chain) was identified during a study of T cell responses to AZD1222 COVID-19 vaccine. Notes on the study in general: The study reported that nearly half of spike-specific TCRs target unmutated variant regions. The study identified only six AZD1222 recipients as seropositive at baseline. Repertoires were obtained solely post-peak T cell response.

A remark on this clone: What it recognizes is unknown.

Clones were read by immunoSEQ multiplex PCR, and TCRdb kept only the in-frame ones, dropping some. In all, the sample yields about 140,000 clones. The CDR3 has 16 amino acids. The V end lost 2 bases, the J end lost 5 bases, and 18 bases lay between the germline ends. CDR1 and CDR2 (germline): MNHEY, SVGEGT. This TCR was recovered from an adult in good health. The chain has TRBV6-2 or TRBV6-3 and TRBJ1-1; D possibly corresponds to TRBD1 (5 bases). Sequencing was done on a sample of peripheral blood. In nucleotides, the CDR3 is TGTGCCAGCAGTTACCCTCCGGGGGTAGGCGGGACTGAAGCTTTCTTT. Translation: CASSYPPGVGGTEAFF.